This is a list of T cell receptor beta chains from one sample in a study of CXCR3-negative and CXCR3-positive naive CD8 T cells. TCRdb re-analyzed the 5' RACE reads; it lists each CDR3 protein once, without DNA. Its table lists around 120,000 distinct CDR3 sequences. The sequenced material came from naive CXCR3+ CD8+ T cells from blood. These receptor sequences come from a human donor in good health. Some clones in this sample may be carry-over from other donors' samples. CDR3s include the opening cysteine and the closing phenylalanine or tryptophan.

CDR3: CASSEETVKNTEAFF
V: TRBV25-1
J: TRBJ1-1

CDR3: CASSPWAGGNEQFF
V: TRBV7-6
J: TRBJ2-1

CDR3: CASTRTSGGETQYF
V: TRBV10-2
J: TRBJ2-5

CDR3: CASTPEYNEQFF
V: TRBV7-9
J: TRBJ2-1

CDR3: CASSSLTGKNEQFF
V: TRBV27
J: TRBJ2-1

CDR3: CSVVTDGEQYF
V: TRBV29-1
J: TRBJ2-7

CDR3: CASSNGRIPLSGNTIYF
V: TRBV6-2/TRBV6-3
J: TRBJ1-3

CDR3: CATSDSEGSSYNEQFF
V: TRBV24-1
J: TRBJ2-1

CDR3: CSATLSGTEAFF
V: TRBV20-1
J: TRBJ1-1

CDR3: CASSQDHRANEQFF
V: TRBV4-3
J: TRBJ2-1

CDR3: CASSAEKTGPYEQYF
V: TRBV11-3
J: TRBJ2-7

CDR3: CASSFTFDRATNYGYTF
V: TRBV7-9
J: TRBJ1-2

CDR3: CATSRDYGSGEKLFF
V: TRBV15
J: TRBJ1-4

CDR3: CSVWGLAGGRTDTQYF
V: TRBV29-1
J: TRBJ2-3

CDR3: CASSLWTEETQYF
V: TRBV7-2
J: TRBJ2-5

CDR3: CSAIAANTGELFF
V: TRBV29-1
J: TRBJ2-2

CDR3: CASSLRGQRVAYEQYF
V: TRBV5-1
J: TRBJ2-7

CDR3: CASSESTEPFIQYF
V: TRBV10-2
J: TRBJ2-4

CDR3: CASSFKVDEQYF
V: TRBV12-3/TRBV12-4
J: TRBJ2-7

CDR3: CAISGGPDRPEAEAFF
V: TRBV10-3
J: TRBJ1-1

CDR3: CSAFTSGADYNEQFF
V: TRBV20-1
J: TRBJ2-1

CDR3: CASTLDPSYNEQFF
V: TRBV11-2
J: TRBJ2-1

CDR3: CASSGSGSVDEQYF
V: TRBV5-1
J: TRBJ2-7

CDR3: CASSFSGGGGSYEQYF
V: TRBV28
J: TRBJ2-7

CDR3: CASSPRDFQETQYF
V: TRBV3-1
J: TRBJ2-5

CDR3: CASSRPQGETQYF
V: TRBV18
J: TRBJ2-5

CDR3: CASSLGGGLYGYTF
V: TRBV7-9
J: TRBJ1-2

CDR3: CASSYRQGLETQYF
V: TRBV6-5
J: TRBJ2-5

CDR3: CASGLQGTYGYTF
V: TRBV27
J: TRBJ1-2

CDR3: CASSEGPDSGANVLTF
V: TRBV2
J: TRBJ2-6

CDR3: CASNPAGTAYEQYF
V: TRBV2
J: TRBJ2-7

CDR3: CSARGPDYGYTF
V: TRBV20-1
J: TRBJ1-2

CDR3: CASSLKRVPMNTEAFF
V: TRBV12-3/TRBV12-4
J: TRBJ1-1

CDR3: CSVEEADSEGYTF
V: TRBV29-1
J: TRBJ1-2

CDR3: CASSFTTVEQYF
V: TRBV11-2
J: TRBJ2-7

CDR3: CASSQELLGGRVYNEQFF
V: TRBV3-1
J: TRBJ2-1

CDR3: CASSLGAGVLETQYF
V: TRBV11-2
J: TRBJ2-5

CDR3: CASSPEPGTNEKLFF
V: TRBV7-9
J: TRBJ1-4

CDR3: CSVEGLAGIVNEQFF
V: TRBV29-1
J: TRBJ2-1

CDR3: CAISEPDRGGEKLFF
V: TRBV10-3
J: TRBJ1-4

CDR3: CASSARIPDHFSTDTQYF
V: TRBV11-2
J: TRBJ2-3

CDR3: CASSQGGATEAFF
V: TRBV7-9
J: TRBJ1-1

CDR3: CASKGEEVEKLFF
V: TRBV28
J: TRBJ1-4

CDR3: CASSQVLSSYNEQFF
V: TRBV4-3
J: TRBJ2-1

CDR3: CASSLHAGGQGAKTQYF
V: TRBV4-1
J: TRBJ2-5

CDR3: CASSESGQYNEQFF
V: TRBV25-1
J: TRBJ2-1

CDR3: CASSFLGPNTGELFF
V: TRBV7-2
J: TRBJ2-2

CDR3: CASSYSRVYGYTEAFF
V: TRBV6-2/TRBV6-3
J: TRBJ1-1

CDR3: CATSDFPGAEQFF
V: TRBV24-1
J: TRBJ2-1

CDR3: CASSLSGGNYGYTF
V: TRBV27
J: TRBJ1-2

CDR3: CASSSRENQPQHF
V: TRBV28
J: TRBJ1-5

CDR3: CSATDDLVDTQYF
V: TRBV29-1
J: TRBJ2-3

CDR3: CASRTAGTISYEQYF
V: TRBV2
J: TRBJ2-7

CDR3: CATSREGGVDTQYF
V: TRBV15
J: TRBJ2-3